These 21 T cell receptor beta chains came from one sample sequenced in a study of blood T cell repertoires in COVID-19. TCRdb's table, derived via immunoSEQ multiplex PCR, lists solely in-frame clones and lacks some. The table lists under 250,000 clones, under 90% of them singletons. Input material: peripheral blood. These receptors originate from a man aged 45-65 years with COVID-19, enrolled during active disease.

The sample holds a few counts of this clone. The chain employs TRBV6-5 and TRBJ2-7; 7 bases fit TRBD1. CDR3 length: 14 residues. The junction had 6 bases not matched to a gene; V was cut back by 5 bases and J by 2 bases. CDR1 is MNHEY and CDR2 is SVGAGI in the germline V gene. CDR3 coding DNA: TGTGCCAGCAGTAGGACCGGGACAGCCTACGAGCAGTACTTC. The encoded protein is CASSRTGTAYEQYF.

CDR3 in DNA: TGTGCCAGCAGCTCTAGCGGGACCTACAATGAGCAGTTCTTC. Translation gives CASSSSGTYNEQFF. V gene TRBV11-2 combines with J gene TRBJ2-1; the match to TRBD2 covers 9 bases. The CDR3 loop spans 14 amino acids. Germline trimming cut 4 bases from V and 2 bases from J; bases unmatched to any gene: 0. Germline V lookup: CDR1 SGHAT, CDR2 FQNNGV. Filled out from reference TRBV11-2 and TRBJ2-1, the complete variable domain reads EAGVAQSPRYKIIEKRQSVAFWCNPISGHATLYWYQQILGQGPKLLIQFQNNGVVDDSQLPKDRFSAERLKGVDSTLKIQPAKLEDSAVYLCASSSSGTYNEQFFGPGTRLTVL.

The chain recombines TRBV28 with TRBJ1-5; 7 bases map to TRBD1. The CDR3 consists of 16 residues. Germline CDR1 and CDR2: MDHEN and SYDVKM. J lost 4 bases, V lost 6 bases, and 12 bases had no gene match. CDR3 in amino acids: CASRPMTGLGNQPQHF. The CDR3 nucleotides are TGTGCCAGCAGACCGATGACAGGGTTGGGGAATCAGCCCCAGCATTTT.

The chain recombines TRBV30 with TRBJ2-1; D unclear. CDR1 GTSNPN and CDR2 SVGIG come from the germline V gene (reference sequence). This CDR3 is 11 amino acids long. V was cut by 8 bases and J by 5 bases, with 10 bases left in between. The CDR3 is CAAGLDNEQFF. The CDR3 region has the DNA TGTGCCGCCGGTTTGGACAATGAGCAGTTCTTC.

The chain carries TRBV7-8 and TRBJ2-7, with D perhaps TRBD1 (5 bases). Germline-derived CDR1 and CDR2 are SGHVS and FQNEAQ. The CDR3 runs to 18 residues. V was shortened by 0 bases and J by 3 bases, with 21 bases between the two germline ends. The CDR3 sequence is CASSLADSSLTKSYEQYF. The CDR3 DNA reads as TGTGCCAGCAGCTTAGCCGACAGCAGCCTAACTAAGAGCTACGAGCAGTACTTC.

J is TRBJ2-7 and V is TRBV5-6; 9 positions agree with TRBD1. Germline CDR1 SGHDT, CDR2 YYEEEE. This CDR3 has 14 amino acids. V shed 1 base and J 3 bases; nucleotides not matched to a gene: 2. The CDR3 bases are TGTGCCAGCAGCTTGATGACAGGGGGCTACGAGCAGTACTTC. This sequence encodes CASSLMTGGYEQYF.

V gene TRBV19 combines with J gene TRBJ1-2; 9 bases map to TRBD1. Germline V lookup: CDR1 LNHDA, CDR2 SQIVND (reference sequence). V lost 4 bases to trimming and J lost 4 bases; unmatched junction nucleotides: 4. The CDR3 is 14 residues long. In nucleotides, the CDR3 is TGTGCCAGTAGTACCTCGACAGGGGGCTATGGCTACACCTTC. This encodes CASSTSTGGYGYTF.

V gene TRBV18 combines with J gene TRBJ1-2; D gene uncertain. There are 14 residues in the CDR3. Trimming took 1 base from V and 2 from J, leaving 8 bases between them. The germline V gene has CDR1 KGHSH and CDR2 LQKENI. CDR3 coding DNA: TGTGCCAGCTCACCACTGCGGGAGAACTATGGCTACACCTTC. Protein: CASSPLRENYGYTF.

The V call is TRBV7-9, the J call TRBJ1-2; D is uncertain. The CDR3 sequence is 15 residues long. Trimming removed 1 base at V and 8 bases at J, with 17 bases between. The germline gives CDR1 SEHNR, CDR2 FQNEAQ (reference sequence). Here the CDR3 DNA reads TGTGCCAGCAGCTTAGAAGGGCCTAGCCCCCTGGGCTACACCTTC. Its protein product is CASSLEGPSPLGYTF.

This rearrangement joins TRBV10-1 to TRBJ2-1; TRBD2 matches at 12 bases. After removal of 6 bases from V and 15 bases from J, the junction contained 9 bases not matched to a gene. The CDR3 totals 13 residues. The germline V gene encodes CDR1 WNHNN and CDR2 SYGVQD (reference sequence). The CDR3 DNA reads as TGCGCCAGCAGGAACCCACTAGCGGGAGGATTGTTCTTC. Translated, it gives CASRNPLAGGLFF.

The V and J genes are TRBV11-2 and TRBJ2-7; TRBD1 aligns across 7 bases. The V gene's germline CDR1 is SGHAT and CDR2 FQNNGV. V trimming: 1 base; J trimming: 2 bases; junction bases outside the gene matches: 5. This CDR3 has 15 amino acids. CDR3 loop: CASSLGQGTPYEQYF. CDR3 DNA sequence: TGTGCCAGCAGCTTAGGACAGGGAACCCCCTACGAGCAGTACTTC.

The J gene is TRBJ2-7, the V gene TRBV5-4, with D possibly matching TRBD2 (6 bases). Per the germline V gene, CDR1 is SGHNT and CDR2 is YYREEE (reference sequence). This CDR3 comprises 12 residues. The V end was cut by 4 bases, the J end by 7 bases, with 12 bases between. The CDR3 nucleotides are TGTGCCAGCAGCGGAAACGGGAGAGAGCAGTACTTC. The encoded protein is CASSGNGREQYF. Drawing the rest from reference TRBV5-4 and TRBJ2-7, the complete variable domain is ETGVTQSPTHLIKTRGQQVTLRCSSQSGHNTVSWYQQALGQGPQFIFQYYREEENGRGNFPPRFSGLQFPNYSSELNVNALELDDSALYLCASSGNGREQYFGPGTRLTVT.

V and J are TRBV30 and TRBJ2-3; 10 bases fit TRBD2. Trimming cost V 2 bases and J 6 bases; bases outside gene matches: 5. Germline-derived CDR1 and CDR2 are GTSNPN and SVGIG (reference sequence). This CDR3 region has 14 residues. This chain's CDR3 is CAWSLASGGDTQYF. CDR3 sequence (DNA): TGTGCCTGGAGTTTAGCTAGCGGGGGCGATACGCAGTATTTT.

DNA of the CDR3: TGTGCCAGCAGATCTACAGGGATCGGGGAGCTGTTTTTT. Its protein is CASRSTGIGELFF. The chain combines TRBV28 with TRBJ2-2, with TRBD1 as a possible D gene (6 bases). V lost 6 bases and J 7 bases, leaving 12 bases between the germline ends. Germline V CDR1 and CDR2: MDHEN, SYDVKM. CDR3 length: 13 residues. The full variable domain, in which reference TRBV28 and TRBJ2-2 provide the parts outside the CDR3, is DVKVTQSSRYLVKRTGEKVFLECVQDMDHENMFWYRQDPGLGLRLIYFSYDVKMKEKGDIPEGYSVSREKKERFSLILESASTNQTSMYLCASRSTGIGELFFGEGSRLTVL.

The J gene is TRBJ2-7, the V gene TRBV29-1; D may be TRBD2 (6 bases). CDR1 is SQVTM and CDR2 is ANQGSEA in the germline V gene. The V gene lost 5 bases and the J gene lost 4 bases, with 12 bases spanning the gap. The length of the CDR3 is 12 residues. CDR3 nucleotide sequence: TGCAGCGTTCGCGGAGGGCCTTACGAGCAGTACTTC. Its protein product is CSVRGGPYEQYF.

CDR3 loop: CAINPGLSGYTF. The CDR3 nucleotides read TGTGCCATCAATCCAGGCCTCTCGGGCTACACCTTC. The chain links TRBV10-3 to TRBJ1-2, with no clear D. The V gene's germline CDR1 is ENHRY and CDR2 SYGVKD. Trimming stripped 7 bases from V and 8 bases from J, with 14 bases between. This CDR3 contains 12 residues.

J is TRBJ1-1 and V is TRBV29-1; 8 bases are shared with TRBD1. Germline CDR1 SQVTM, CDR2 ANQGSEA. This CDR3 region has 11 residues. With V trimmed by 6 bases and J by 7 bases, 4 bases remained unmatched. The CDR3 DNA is TGCAGCGTCGGACAGGGAGTTGAAGCTTTCTTT. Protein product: CSVGQGVEAFF. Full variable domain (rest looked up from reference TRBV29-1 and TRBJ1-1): SAVISQKPSRDICQRGTSLTIQCQVDSQVTMMFWYRQQPGQSLTLIATANQGSEATYESGFVIDKFPISRPNLTFSTLTVSNMSPEDSSIYLCSVGQGVEAFFGQGTRLTVV.

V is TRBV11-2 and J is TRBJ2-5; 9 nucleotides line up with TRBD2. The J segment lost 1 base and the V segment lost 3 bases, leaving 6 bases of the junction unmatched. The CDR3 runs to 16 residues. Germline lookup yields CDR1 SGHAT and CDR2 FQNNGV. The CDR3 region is CASSFGAGGPQETQYF. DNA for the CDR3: TGTGCCAGCAGCTTTGGCGCGGGAGGGCCCCAAGAGACCCAGTACTTC.

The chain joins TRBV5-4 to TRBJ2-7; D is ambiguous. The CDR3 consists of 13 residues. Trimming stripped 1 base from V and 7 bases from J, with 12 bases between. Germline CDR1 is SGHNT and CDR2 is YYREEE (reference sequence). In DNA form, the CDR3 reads TGTGCCAGCAGCTTGATCGGGTCTGGGGAGCAGTACTTC. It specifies CASSLIGSGEQYF.

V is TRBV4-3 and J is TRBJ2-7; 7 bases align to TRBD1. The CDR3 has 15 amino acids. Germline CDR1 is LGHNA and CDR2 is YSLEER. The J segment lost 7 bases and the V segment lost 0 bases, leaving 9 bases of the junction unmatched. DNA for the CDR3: TGCGCCAGCAGCCAAGAAGGCAGGGGGTTTGTGGAGCAGTACTTC. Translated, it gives CASSQEGRGFVEQYF.

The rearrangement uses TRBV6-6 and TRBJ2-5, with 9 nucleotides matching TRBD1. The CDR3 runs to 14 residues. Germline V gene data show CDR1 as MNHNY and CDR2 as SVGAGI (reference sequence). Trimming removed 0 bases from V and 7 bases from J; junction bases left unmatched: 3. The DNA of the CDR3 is TGTGCCAGCAGTTACTCACGACAGGGGGGGACCCAGTACTTC. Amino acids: CASSYSRQGGTQYF.